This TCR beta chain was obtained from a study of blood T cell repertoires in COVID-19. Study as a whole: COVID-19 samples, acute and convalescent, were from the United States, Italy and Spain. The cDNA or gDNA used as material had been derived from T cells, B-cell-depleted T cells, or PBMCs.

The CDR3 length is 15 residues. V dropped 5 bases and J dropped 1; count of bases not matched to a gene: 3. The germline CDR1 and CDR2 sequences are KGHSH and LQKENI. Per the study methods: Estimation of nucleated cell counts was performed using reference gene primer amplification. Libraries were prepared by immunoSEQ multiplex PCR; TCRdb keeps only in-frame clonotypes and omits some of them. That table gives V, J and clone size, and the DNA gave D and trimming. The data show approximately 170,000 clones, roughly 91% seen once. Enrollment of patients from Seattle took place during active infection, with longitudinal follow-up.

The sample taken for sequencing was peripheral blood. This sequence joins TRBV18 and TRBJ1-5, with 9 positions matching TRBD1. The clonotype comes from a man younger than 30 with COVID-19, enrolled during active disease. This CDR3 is CASSTGGLSNQPQHF. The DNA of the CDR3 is TGTGCCAGCTCAACAGGGGGCTTGAGCAATCAGCCCCAGCATTTT.